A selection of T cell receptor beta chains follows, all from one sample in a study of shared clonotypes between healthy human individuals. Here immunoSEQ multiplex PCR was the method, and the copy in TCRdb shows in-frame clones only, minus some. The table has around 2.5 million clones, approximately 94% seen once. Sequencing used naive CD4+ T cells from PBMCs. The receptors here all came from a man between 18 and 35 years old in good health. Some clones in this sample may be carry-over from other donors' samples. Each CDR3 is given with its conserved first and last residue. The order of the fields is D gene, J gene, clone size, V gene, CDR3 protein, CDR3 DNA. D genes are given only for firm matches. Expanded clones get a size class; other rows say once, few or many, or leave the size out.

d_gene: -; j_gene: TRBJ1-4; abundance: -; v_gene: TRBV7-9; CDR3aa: CASSFGGVPNEKLFF; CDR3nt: TGTGCCAGCAGCTTCGGGGGGGTGCCTAATGAAAAACTGTTTTTT
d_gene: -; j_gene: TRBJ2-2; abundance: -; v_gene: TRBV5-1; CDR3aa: CASHQITGELFF; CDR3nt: TGCGCCAGCCATCAGATCACCGGGGAGCTGTTTTTT
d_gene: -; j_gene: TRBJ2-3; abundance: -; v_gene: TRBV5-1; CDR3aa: CASSFSRDTQYF; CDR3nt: TGCGCCAGCAGCTTTTCCAGGGATACGCAGTATTTT
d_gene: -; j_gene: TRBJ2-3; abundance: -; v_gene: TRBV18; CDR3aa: CASSPSGTVVTDTQYF; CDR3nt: TGTGCCAGCTCACCATCGGGGACCGTGGTAACAGATACGCAGTATTTT
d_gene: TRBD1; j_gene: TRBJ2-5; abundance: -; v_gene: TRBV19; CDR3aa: CASIPTGQPETQYF; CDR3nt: TGTGCCAGTATACCGACAGGGCAACCGGAGACCCAGTACTTC
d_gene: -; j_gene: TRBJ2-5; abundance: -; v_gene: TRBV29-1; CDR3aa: CSVEGTGGQETQYF; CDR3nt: TGCAGCGTTGAGGGAACAGGAGGGCAAGAGACCCAGTACTTC
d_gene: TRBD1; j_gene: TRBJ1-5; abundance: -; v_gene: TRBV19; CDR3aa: CASSRDRGNQPQHF; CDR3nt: TGTGCCAGTAGCCGGGACAGAGGCAATCAGCCCCAGCATTTT
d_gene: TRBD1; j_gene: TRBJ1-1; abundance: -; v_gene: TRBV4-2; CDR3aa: CASSPGQTEAFF; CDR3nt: TGTGCCAGCAGCCCGGGACAGACAGAAGCTTTCTTT
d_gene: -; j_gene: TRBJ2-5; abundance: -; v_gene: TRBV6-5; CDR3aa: CASSSDPGRKTQYF; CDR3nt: TGTGCCAGCAGTTCCGACCCGGGTCGCAAGACCCAGTACTTC
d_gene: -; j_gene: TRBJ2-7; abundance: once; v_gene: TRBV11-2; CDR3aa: CASSLLSGREQYF; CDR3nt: TGTGCCAGCAGCTTATTGAGCGGTAGGGAGCAGTACTTC
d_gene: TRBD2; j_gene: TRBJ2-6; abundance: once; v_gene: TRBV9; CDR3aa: CASSRGREGGANVLTF; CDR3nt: TGTGCCAGCAGCCGCGGCCGGGAGGGTGGGGCCAACGTCCTGACTTTC
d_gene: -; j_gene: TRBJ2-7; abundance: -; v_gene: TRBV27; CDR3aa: CASSFDSADPGEQYF; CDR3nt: TGTGCCAGCAGTTTTGATTCGGCGGACCCTGGCGAGCAGTACTTC
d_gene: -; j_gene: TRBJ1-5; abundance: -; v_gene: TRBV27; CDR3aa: CASSLADGSNQPQHF; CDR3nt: TGTGCCAGCAGTTTAGCAGACGGGAGCAATCAGCCCCAGCATTTT
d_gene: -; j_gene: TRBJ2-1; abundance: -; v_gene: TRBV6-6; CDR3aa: CASSPGIGGNEQFF; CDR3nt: TGTGCCAGCAGCCCAGGGATCGGGGGCAATGAGCAGTTCTTC
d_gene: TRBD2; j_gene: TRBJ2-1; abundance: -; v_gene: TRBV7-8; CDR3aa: CASSLARGGFRYNEQFF; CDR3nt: TGTGCCAGCAGCTTAGCGCGGGGGGGCTTCCGGTACAATGAGCAGTTCTTC
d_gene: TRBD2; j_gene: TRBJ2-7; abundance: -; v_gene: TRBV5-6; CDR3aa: CASTSFAYGTSGRIGEQYF; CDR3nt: TGTGCCAGCACCTCCTTCGCTTATGGGACTAGCGGGAGAATTGGGGAGCAGTACTTC
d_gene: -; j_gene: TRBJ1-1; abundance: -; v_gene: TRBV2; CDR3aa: CASSALGGRANTEAFF; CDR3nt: TGTGCCAGCAGCGCCCTGGGAGGTCGGGCCAACACTGAAGCTTTCTTT
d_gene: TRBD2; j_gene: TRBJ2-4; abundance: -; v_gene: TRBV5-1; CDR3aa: CASSSAGGTKNIQYF; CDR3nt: TGCGCCAGCAGCTCAGCGGGAGGAACCAAAAACATTCAGTACTTC
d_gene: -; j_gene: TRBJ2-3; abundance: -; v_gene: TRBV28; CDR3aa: CASSLRGSSSTDTQYF; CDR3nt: TGTGCCAGCAGTTTAAGGGGGTCATCTAGCACAGATACGCAGTATTTT
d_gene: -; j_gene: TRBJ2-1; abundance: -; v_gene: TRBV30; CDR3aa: CAWSAVPSAEQFF; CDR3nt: TGTGCCTGGAGTGCTGTCCCCTCCGCGGAGCAGTTCTTC
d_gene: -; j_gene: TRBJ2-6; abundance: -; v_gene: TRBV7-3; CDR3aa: CASSPQKSANVLTF; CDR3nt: TGTGCCAGCAGCCCGCAGAAGTCGGCCAACGTCCTGACTTTC
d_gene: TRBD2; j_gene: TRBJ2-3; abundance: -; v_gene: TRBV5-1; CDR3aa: CASSLGAGDTDTQYF; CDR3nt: TGCGCCAGCAGCTTGGGTGCGGGAGATACAGATACGCAGTATTTT
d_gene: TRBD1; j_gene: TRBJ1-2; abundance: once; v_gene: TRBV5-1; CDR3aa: CASSDQGANYGYTF; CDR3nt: TGCGCCAGCAGTGACCAGGGGGCAAACTATGGCTACACCTTC
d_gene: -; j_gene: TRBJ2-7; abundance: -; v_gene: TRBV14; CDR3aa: CASSQDARYEQYF; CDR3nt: TGTGCCAGCAGCCAAGACGCCAGATACGAGCAGTACTTC
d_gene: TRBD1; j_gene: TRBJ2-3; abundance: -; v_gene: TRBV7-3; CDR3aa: CASSLGYRGVTDTQYF; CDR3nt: TGTGCCAGCAGCTTGGGGTACAGGGGGGTCACAGATACGCAGTATTTT
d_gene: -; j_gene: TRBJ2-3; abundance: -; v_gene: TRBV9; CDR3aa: CASGAVTDTQYF; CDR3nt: TGTGCCAGTGGGGCGGTCACAGATACGCAGTATTTT
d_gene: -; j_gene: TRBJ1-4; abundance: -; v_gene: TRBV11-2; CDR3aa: CASTRDTEKLFF; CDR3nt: TGTGCCAGCACCCGGGACACTGAAAAACTGTTTTTT
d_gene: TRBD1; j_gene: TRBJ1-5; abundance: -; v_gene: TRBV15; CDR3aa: CATSSGTGSVSNQPQHF; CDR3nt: TGTGCCACCAGCAGCGGGACAGGGTCCGTCAGCAATCAGCCCCAGCATTTT
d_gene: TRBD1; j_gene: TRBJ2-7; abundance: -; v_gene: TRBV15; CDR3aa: CATSRGGQGTRDEQYF; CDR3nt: TGTGCCACCAGCAGGGGGGGACAGGGGACGCGGGACGAGCAGTACTTC
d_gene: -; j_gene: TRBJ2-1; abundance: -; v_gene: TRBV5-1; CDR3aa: CASSTIGGSSYNEQFF; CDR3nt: TGCGCCAGCAGCACCATAGGGGGGAGCTCCTACAATGAGCAGTTCTTC
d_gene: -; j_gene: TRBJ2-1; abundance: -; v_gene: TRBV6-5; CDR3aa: CASRTPGGNEQFF; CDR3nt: TGTGCCAGCAGAACCCCCGGGGGCAATGAGCAGTTCTTC
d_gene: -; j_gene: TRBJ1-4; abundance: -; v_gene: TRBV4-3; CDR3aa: CASGGGRSRTNEKLFF; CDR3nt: TGCGCCAGCGGAGGAGGCCGGTCGAGAACTAATGAAAAACTGTTTTTT
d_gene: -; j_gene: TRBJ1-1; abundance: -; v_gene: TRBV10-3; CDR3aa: CAIRDNTEAFF; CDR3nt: TGTGCCATCAGAGATAACACTGAAGCTTTCTTT
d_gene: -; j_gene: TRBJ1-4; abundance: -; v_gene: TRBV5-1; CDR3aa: CASSLGFSGGEKLFF; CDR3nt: TGCGCCAGCAGCTTGGGGTTCTCGGGTGGTGAAAAACTGTTTTTT
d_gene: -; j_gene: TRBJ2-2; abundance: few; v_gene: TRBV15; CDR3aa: CATSRGQANTGELFF; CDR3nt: TGTGCCACCAGCAGAGGACAGGCGAACACCGGGGAGCTGTTTTTT
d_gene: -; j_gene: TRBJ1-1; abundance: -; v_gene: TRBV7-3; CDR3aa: CASSLGANTEAFF; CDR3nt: TGTGCCAGCAGCTTAGGGGCGAACACTGAAGCTTTCTTT
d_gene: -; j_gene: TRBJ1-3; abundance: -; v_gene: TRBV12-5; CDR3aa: CASGLSEGTGNTIYF; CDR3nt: TGTGCTAGTGGTTTGTCGGAGGGTACAGGAAACACCATATATTTT
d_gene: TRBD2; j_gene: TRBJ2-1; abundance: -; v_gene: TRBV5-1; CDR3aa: CASSSLAGGEREQFF; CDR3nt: TGCGCCAGCAGCTCCCTAGCGGGAGGGGAGAGGGAGCAGTTCTTC
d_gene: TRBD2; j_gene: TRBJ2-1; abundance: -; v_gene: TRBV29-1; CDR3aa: CSVEGGRAGISYNEQFF; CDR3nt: TGCAGCGTTGAAGGTGGGAGGGCTGGGATTTCCTACAATGAGCAGTTCTTC
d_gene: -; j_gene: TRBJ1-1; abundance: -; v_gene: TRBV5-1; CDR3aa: CASSAVAGGNTEAFF; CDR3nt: TGCGCCAGCAGCGCCGTCGCCGGGGGGAACACTGAAGCTTTCTTT